This record covers a single TCR beta chain. These data originate in a study of blood T cells in healthy people across ages. Study-level information: About one barcoded TCR beta cDNA was captured per two T cells.

Unmatched junction bases numbered 5, after V lost 5 bases and J lost 1 base. This CDR3 spans 13 amino acids. Germline lookup yields CDR1 SQVTM and CDR2 ANQGSEA. Through a sample-barcoded 5' primer and a J-beta primer mix, a second PCR was run for roughly 7 to 11 cycles. Each CDR3 protein gets one entry after TCRdb re-called the 5' RACE reads with MiXCR. The sample shows 630,000 or so distinct CDR3 sequences, about a third of them seen only once. This sequence joins TRBV29-1 and TRBJ2-7; 7 bases are a match to TRBD1. This sequence originates from a woman of 80 years or more in good health. Sequenced: blood. The CDR3 nucleotides are TGCAGCGTTATCGGGACAGAGTCCTACGAGCAGTACTTC. Its protein product is CSVIGTESYEQYF.